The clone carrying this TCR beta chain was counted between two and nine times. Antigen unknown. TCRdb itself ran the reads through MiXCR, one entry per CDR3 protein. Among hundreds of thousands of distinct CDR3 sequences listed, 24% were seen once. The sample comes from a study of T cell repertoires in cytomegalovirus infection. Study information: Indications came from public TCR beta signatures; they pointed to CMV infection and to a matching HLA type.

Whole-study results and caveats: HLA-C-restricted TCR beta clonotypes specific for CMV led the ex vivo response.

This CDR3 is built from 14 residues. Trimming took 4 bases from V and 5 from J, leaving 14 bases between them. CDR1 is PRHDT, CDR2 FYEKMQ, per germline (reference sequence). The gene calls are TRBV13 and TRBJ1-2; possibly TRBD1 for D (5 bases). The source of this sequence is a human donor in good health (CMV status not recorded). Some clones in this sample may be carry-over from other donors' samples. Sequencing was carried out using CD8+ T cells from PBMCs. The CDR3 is CASSSVGGRYGYTF. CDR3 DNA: TGTGCCAGCAGCTCCGTCGGGGGGAGGTATGGCTACACCTTC.